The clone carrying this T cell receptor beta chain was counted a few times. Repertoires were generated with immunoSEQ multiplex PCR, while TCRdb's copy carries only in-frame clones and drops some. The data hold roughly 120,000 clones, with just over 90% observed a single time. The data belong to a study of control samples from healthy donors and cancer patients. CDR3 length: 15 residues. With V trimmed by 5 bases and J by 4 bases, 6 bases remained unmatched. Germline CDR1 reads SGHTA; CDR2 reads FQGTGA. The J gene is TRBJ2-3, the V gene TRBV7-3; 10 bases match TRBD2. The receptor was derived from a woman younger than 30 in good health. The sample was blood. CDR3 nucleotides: TGTGCCAGCAGCAACATAGCGGGAGGCGCAGATACGCAGTATTTT. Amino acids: CASSNIAGGADTQYF.